The 17 T cell receptor beta chains listed next were all sequenced from one sample in a study of blood T cell repertoires in COVID-19. Profiling relied on immunoSEQ multiplex PCR, and the TCRdb table lists in-frame clones only, not all of them. The data show tens of thousands of clones, around 90% seen once. Sequences were obtained from peripheral blood. The receptors were sampled from a male donor with acute or convalescent COVID-19.

The CDR3 DNA follows: TGCGCCAGCAGCTTGGGGCCTACCTCGGGACAGGTTGCTTACGAGCAGTACTTC. Protein product: CASSLGPTSGQVAYEQYF. The genes are TRBV5-1 and TRBJ2-7; 8 nucleotides agree with TRBD1. In germline, CDR1 is SGHRS, CDR2 YFSETQ. The junction had 15 bases not matched to a gene; V was cut back by 0 bases and J by 4 bases. This CDR3 is 18 amino acids long.

The J gene is TRBJ1-6, the V gene TRBV6-5, with D uncertain. The V gene lost 6 bases and the J gene lost 15 bases, with 15 bases spanning the gap. This CDR3 has 12 residues. Germline lookup yields CDR1 MNHEY and CDR2 SVGAGI. The CDR3 reads CASRPTEGGLHF. Here the CDR3 DNA reads TGTGCCAGCAGACCCACTGAGGGAGGCCTCCACTTT.

The genes are TRBV7-2 and TRBJ1-5, with D unclear. The CDR3 contains 14 residues. Trimming took off 0 bases at V and 8 bases at J, with 11 bases between the two ends. Germline loops: CDR1 SGHTA, CDR2 FQGNSA. In nucleotides, the CDR3 is TGTGCCAGCAGCTTAGCTGAATTCGGGAAGCCCCAGCATTTT. Translation: CASSLAEFGKPQHF.

The sample holds a few counts of this clone. The genes are TRBV7-8 and TRBJ1-5; 9 bases match TRBD1. The CDR3 has 15 residues. Germline V gene lookup returns CDR1 SGHVS and CDR2 FQNEAQ. The trim removed 1 base at V and 2 bases at J, leaving 0 bases unmatched. CDR3 residues: CASSLGTGGNQPQHF. The CDR3 region has the DNA TGTGCCAGCAGCTTAGGGACAGGGGGCAATCAGCCCCAGCATTTT.

This clone has only one observation. This chain joins TRBV7-2 and TRBJ2-3; no clear D. V was clipped by 2 bases and J by 4 bases, with 13 bases between them. CDR1 and CDR2 (germline): SGHTA, FQGNSA. The CDR3 has 15 amino acids. CDR3: CASSLILLGADTQYF. The CDR3 DNA follows: TGTGCCAGCAGCTTAATTCTTCTGGGCGCAGATACGCAGTATTTT.

The gene calls are TRBV5-1 and TRBJ2-5; a weak D match, TRBD1 (5 bases). V gave up 0 bases and J gave up 5 bases, with 11 bases separating them. Germline V CDR1 and CDR2: SGHRS, YFSETQ. This CDR3 is built from 14 residues. The DNA for the CDR3 is TGCGCCAGCAGCTTGGTAGGGGCACAGGAGACCCAGTACTTC. It codes for CASSLVGAQETQYF.

The gene calls are TRBV3-1 (or the pseudogene TRBV3-2) and TRBJ2-4; the match to TRBD1 covers 9 bases. The CDR3 is made up of 13 amino acids. Germline V gene lookup returns CDR1 LGHDT and CDR2 YNNKEL (reference sequence). V gave up 3 bases and J gave up 11 bases; unmatched junction bases: 5. CDR3 residues: CASSHAGTGLQYF. CDR3 bases: TGTGCCAGCAGCCACGCCGGGACAGGGCTTCAGTACTTC.

The chain is built from TRBV10-3 and TRBJ1-1; weak D call: TRBD1 (6 bases). The germline V gene has CDR1 ENHRY and CDR2 SYGVKD. CDR3 length: 15 amino acids. The germline V and J ends were trimmed by 4 bases and 1 base, with 13 bases remaining between them. CDR3 region: CAISALAGENTEAFF. The CDR3 DNA follows: TGTGCCATCAGTGCCTTGGCAGGGGAGAACACTGAAGCTTTCTTT.

The rearrangement joins TRBV9 to TRBJ1-3; no reliable D call. Germline CDR1 reads SGDLS; CDR2 reads YYNGEE. CDR3 length: 14 amino acids. Trimming stripped 4 bases from V and 0 bases from J, with 8 bases between. The CDR3 nucleotides are TGTGCCAGCAGCAACCCCGGCTCTGGAAACACCATATATTTT. It codes for CASSNPGSGNTIYF. Based on the CDR3 plus reference TRBV9 and TRBJ1-3, the full variable domain is DSGVTQTPKHLITATGQRVTLRCSPRSGDLSVYWYQQSLDQGLQFLIQYYNGEERAKGNILERFSAQQFPDLHSELNLSSLELGDSALYFCASSNPGSGNTIYFGEGSWLTVV.

The gene calls are TRBV28 and TRBJ1-5; 9 nucleotides align to TRBD1. The CDR3 runs to 16 residues. The V and J ends lost 4 bases and 6 bases, in that order; junction bases with no gene match: 10. Germline V gene data show CDR1 as MDHEN and CDR2 as SYDVKM. The CDR3 reads CASSSPTGGEGQPQHF. CDR3 in DNA: TGTGCCAGCAGTTCGCCTACAGGGGGCGAAGGTCAGCCCCAGCATTTT.

V is TRBV27 and J is TRBJ2-7; 9 bases agree with TRBD1. J gave up 2 bases and V 2 bases, and 4 bases lay outside the gene matches. Germline V gene sequence: CDR1 MNHEY, CDR2 SMNVEV (reference sequence). The CDR3 has 15 amino acids. CDR3 loop: CASSLAGQGPYEQYF. The DNA of the CDR3 is TGTGCCAGCAGTTTAGCGGGACAGGGTCCCTACGAGCAGTACTTC.

V usage is TRBV5-1 and J usage is TRBJ1-6, with 8 bases that match TRBD1. V lost 2 bases and J lost 8; bases outside the gene matches: 18. Germline loops: CDR1 SGHRS, CDR2 YFSETQ. This CDR3 spans 19 amino acids. The CDR3 here is CASSLAVSRGLQGHSPLHF. CDR3 nucleotides: TGCGCCAGCAGCTTAGCTGTAAGCAGGGGGCTTCAGGGCCATTCACCCCTCCACTTT.

This rearrangement joins TRBV5-1 to TRBJ1-2; TRBD1 matches 11 bases. Trimming took 4 bases from V and 3 from J; bases not matched to a gene: 2. CDR1 is SGHRS and CDR2 is YFSETQ in the germline V gene. The CDR3 covers 14 residues. The CDR3 loop reads CASSAGQGDYGYTF. The CDR3 DNA reads TGCGCCAGCAGCGCGGGACAGGGGGACTATGGCTACACCTTC.

Only a few counts were recorded for this clone. The chain is built from TRBV5-8 and TRBJ1-4; TRBD1 aligns across 9 bases. The trim removed 4 bases at V and 8 bases at J, leaving 6 bases unmatched. Germline values: CDR1 SGHTS, CDR2 YDEGEE. The CDR3 runs 14 residues. The CDR3, as DNA: TGTGCCAGCAGCACAGGGGGCGCGGAGGAAAAACTGTTTTTT. This encodes CASSTGGAEEKLFF.

The DNA of the CDR3 is TGTGCCAGCAGTTACTCGATATGTGGGACAGGGCCAGAAAAACTGTTTTTT. Protein sequence: CASSYSICGTGPEKLFF. The chain recombines TRBV6-7 with TRBJ1-4; 9 nucleotides align to TRBD1. Being an ORF, TRBV6-7 has a function that is uncertain. V shed 0 bases and J 8 bases; nucleotides not matched to a gene: 10. This CDR3 is built from 17 residues.

This chain links TRBV12-5 with TRBJ2-3; D is ambiguous. CDR1 and CDR2 from the germline V gene are LGHNT and FRNRAP. CDR3 length: 14 residues. V dropped 2 bases and J dropped 0 bases, with 6 bases sitting between them. The CDR3 DNA follows: TGTGCTAGTGGTTTGAGCAAGAGCACAGATACGCAGTATTTT. Protein product: CASGLSKSTDTQYF.

The genes are TRBV5-4 and TRBJ1-4; 9 positions match TRBD1. The junction had 4 bases not matched to a gene; V was cut back by 4 bases and J by 6 bases. CDR3 length equals 14 residues. Germline V gene lookup returns CDR1 SGHNT and CDR2 YYREEE (reference sequence). The CDR3 sequence: CASSRTGAHEKLFF. The CDR3 DNA sequence: TGTGCCAGCAGCCGGACAGGGGCGCATGAAAAACTGTTTTTT. The full variable domain, rest sourced from reference TRBV5-4 and TRBJ1-4, is ETGVTQSPTHLIKTRGQQVTLRCSSQSGHNTVSWYQQALGQGPQFIFQYYREEENGRGNFPPRFSGLQFPNYSSELNVNALELDDSALYLCASSRTGAHEKLFFGSGTQLSVL.